These 31 T cell receptor beta chains were sequenced from one sample in a study of long-term antiretroviral therapy in people with HIV (dated by TCRdb to about 2022). The immunoSEQ hsTCRB v3.0 assay was used at survey level resolution for TRB variable region sequencing. Drawn from immuneACCESS, this table holds only the in-frame rearrangements with V and J called that TCRdb kept. Clones are partly lost; checked studies trace under half to an unresolved V gene and leave the rest unexplained. The sample yields roughly 35,000 clones; 85% to 95% were counted once. The ten largest clones represent approximately 3.7% of the sample. The sample in question was unsorted PBMCs, obtained around 5.5 years after starting antiretroviral therapy. The receptors come from a woman aged 45-65 years with HIV.

This clone has just a few counts. The V call is TRBV19, the J call TRBJ1-4; TRBD1 matches 7 bases. The germline V gene encodes CDR1 LNHDA and CDR2 SQIVND (reference sequence). With V trimmed by 6 bases and J by 2 bases, 6 bases remained unmatched. The CDR3 length is 15 residues. The CDR3 DNA is TGTGCCAGTAGGGTCGCAGGGGGGACTAATGAAAAACTGTTTTTT. Translation: CASRVAGGTNEKLFF.

The chain is built from TRBV10-3 and TRBJ1-1, with D unclear. V was trimmed by 6 bases and J by 4 bases, leaving 6 bases between them. Germline loops: CDR1 ENHRY, CDR2 SYGVKD. The CDR3 consists of 11 residues. CDR3: CAIRAATEAFF. CDR3 nucleotides: TGTGCCATCAGGGCTGCCACTGAAGCTTTCTTT.

The genes are TRBV27 and TRBJ2-4; D could derive from TRBD1 or TRBD2 (5 bases each). The V end lost 3 bases, the J end lost 1 base, and 10 bases lay between the germline ends. The CDR3 has 15 residues. The germline V gene encodes CDR1 MNHEY and CDR2 SMNVEV (reference sequence). The CDR3 DNA reads TGTGCCAGCAGTTTTACGGGGCTCGCCAAAAACATTCAGTACTTC. The encoded protein is CASSFTGLAKNIQYF.

The chain is built from TRBV7-3 and TRBJ2-3; no clear D gene. The CDR3 totals 13 residues. Germline V gene sequence: CDR1 SGHTA, CDR2 FQGTGA. Trimming shortened V by 2 bases and J by 2 bases, and 5 bases separated the two germline ends. The CDR3 DNA reads as TGTGCCAGCAGCTTACATCCCACAGATACGCAGTATTTT. This translates into CASSLHPTDTQYF.

The chain employs TRBV30 and TRBJ1-5, with 11 bases that match TRBD1. This CDR3 has 14 amino acids. From germline, CDR1 is GTSNPN and CDR2 SVGIG (reference sequence). J gave up 7 bases and V 1 base, and 3 bases lay outside the gene matches. The CDR3 bases are TGTGCCTGGAGTGCGGGACAGGGGGAACAGCCCCAGCATTTT. It is translated as CAWSAGQGEQPQHF.

This clone was seen a few times. The chain is built from TRBV29-1 and TRBJ2-7, with D possibly TRBD2 on 5 matching bases. Germline assignment: CDR1 SQVTM and CDR2 ANQGSEA. The CDR3 has 13 amino acids. Trimming took off 3 bases at V and 4 bases at J, with 13 bases between the two ends. CDR3 region: CSVDNGLGYEQYF. The CDR3 bases are TGCAGCGTTGATAATGGACTGGGGTACGAGCAGTACTTC.

J is TRBJ2-7 and V is TRBV7-2; D remains unclear. This CDR3 is 13 amino acids long. Germline CDR1 and CDR2: SGHTA and FQGNSA. V was trimmed by 1 base and J by 2 bases, leaving 6 bases between them. As DNA, the CDR3 is TGTGCCAGCAGCTTAGTCCCTACCTACGAGCAGTACTTC. Translating it yields CASSLVPTYEQYF.

This sequence joins TRBV4-1 and TRBJ1-2; 11 bases fit TRBD1. The CDR3 is made up of 14 amino acids. The germline CDR1 and CDR2 sequences are MGHRA and YSYEKL. Trimming cost V 7 bases and J 6 bases; bases outside gene matches: 7. The CDR3 coding sequence is TGCGCCAGCAAAGACCGGGACAGGGGGAATGGCTACACCTTC. Amino acids: CASKDRDRGNGYTF.

The rearrangement joins TRBV6-5 to TRBJ2-1; D perhaps matches TRBD2 (5 bases). Per germline, CDR1 MNHEY and CDR2 SVGAGI. Deletions cut 5 bases from V and 1 base from J, with 9 bases between. This CDR3 has 14 amino acids. CDR3 nucleotides: TGTGCCAGCAGTATACCGGGATCCTACAATGAGCAGTTCTTC. Translated: CASSIPGSYNEQFF.

The chain combines TRBV9 with TRBJ1-3; unclear D gene. Deletions cut 0 bases from V and 0 bases from J, with 10 bases between. The germline V gene has CDR1 SGDLS and CDR2 YYNGEE. The CDR3 contains 16 residues. CDR3 nucleotides: TGTGCCAGCAGCGTAGGACTCTCGGGCTCTGGAAACACCATATATTTT. It translates to CASSVGLSGSGNTIYF. Using reference TRBV9 and TRBJ1-3 for the parts outside the CDR3, the full variable domain is DSGVTQTPKHLITATGQRVTLRCSPRSGDLSVYWYQQSLDQGLQFLIQYYNGEERAKGNILERFSAQQFPDLHSELNLSSLELGDSALYFCASSVGLSGSGNTIYFGEGSWLTVV.

The gene calls are TRBV18 and TRBJ2-7, with 10 bases matching TRBD2. J was trimmed by 2 bases and V by 4 bases; bases with no gene match: 8. The CDR3 covers 16 residues. The germline gives CDR1 KGHSH, CDR2 LQKENI. The CDR3 nucleotides read TGTGCCAGCTCACGAAGACTAGCGGGTGACCCCTACGAGCAGTACTTC. Its protein is CASSRRLAGDPYEQYF.

The chain carries TRBV5-1 and TRBJ2-3; 10 bases fit TRBD2. Germline V CDR1 and CDR2: SGHRS, YFSETQ. CDR3 length: 15 residues. The junction had 4 bases not matched to a gene; V was cut back by 4 bases and J by 2 bases. CDR3 amino acids: CASSTSGGVTDTQYF. For the CDR3, the DNA is TGCGCCAGCAGCACGAGCGGGGGGGTCACAGATACGCAGTATTTT.

The V and J genes are TRBV7-3 and TRBJ1-1, with D possibly matching TRBD1 (6 bases). Germline V lookup: CDR1 SGHTA, CDR2 FQGTGA. The CDR3 contains 15 residues. Deletions cut 1 base from V and 1 base from J, with 10 bases between. CDR3 nucleotide sequence: TGTGCCAGCAGCTTAATGGGACACCCGAACACTGAAGCTTTCTTT. It translates to CASSLMGHPNTEAFF.

This clone was seen a few times. The genes are TRBV4-1 and TRBJ2-5; 7 bases are shared with TRBD2. Looked up from germline, CDR1 is MGHRA and CDR2 is YSYEKL. There are 15 residues in the CDR3. Unmatched junction bases numbered 6, after V lost 4 bases and J lost 1 base. The CDR3 DNA is TGCGCCAGCAGCCCCCCGGGGGGAGGCCAAGAGACCCAGTACTTC. It yields the protein CASSPPGGGQETQYF.

The gene calls are TRBV7-9 and TRBJ2-7, with 9 bases lining up with TRBD1. Looked up from germline, CDR1 is SEHNR and CDR2 is FQNEAQ (reference sequence). V lost 8 bases to trimming and J lost 6 bases; unmatched junction nucleotides: 5. CDR3 size: 12 residues. The CDR3 loop reads CASGDRESEQYF. In DNA, the CDR3 is TGTGCCAGCGGGGACAGGGAAAGCGAGCAGTACTTC.

The chain employs TRBV6-5 and TRBJ2-1; possibly TRBD2 for D (5 bases). Germline V CDR1 and CDR2: MNHEY, SVGAGI. The CDR3 contains 16 residues. Trimming took 0 bases from V and 10 from J, leaving 19 bases between them. The CDR3 DNA sequence: TGTGCCAGCAGTTACTCGATCGGGGTTAAGCTTGTCGAGCAGTTCTTC. Its translation: CASSYSIGVKLVEQFF.

This rearrangement joins TRBV19 to TRBJ1-5; possible D gene TRBD1, 5 bases. The CDR3 is 15 residues long. The V end was cut by 4 bases, the J end by 0 bases, with 10 bases between. Germline CDR1 and CDR2: LNHDA and SQIVND (reference sequence). For the CDR3, the DNA is TGTGCCAGTAGTAAGGGACGGGATAGCAATCAGCCCCAGCATTTT. Protein: CASSKGRDSNQPQHF. Looking up the rest from reference TRBV19 and TRBJ1-5 gives the full variable domain: DGGITQSPKYLFRKEGQNVTLSCEQNLNHDAMYWYRQDPGQGLRLIYYSQIVNDFQKGDIAEGYSVSREKKESFPLTVTSAQKNPTAFYLCASSKGRDSNQPQHFGDGTRLSIL.

This rearrangement joins TRBV1 to TRBJ1-5; the table calls TRBD1, which could not be checked here. TRBV1 is noted as a pseudogene. The CDR3 runs to 18 residues. This CDR3 reads CTSSQDVDRESGNQPQHF. In nucleotides, the CDR3 is TGCACCAGCAGCCAAGATGTGGACAGGGAGTCCGGCAATCAGCCCCAGCATTTT.

V and J are TRBV5-1 and TRBJ2-7; D ambiguous. The CDR3 contains 12 residues. Trimming left V 1 base short and J 2 bases short, with 4 bases between. Germline V gives CDR1 SGHRS, CDR2 YFSETQ. The CDR3 DNA is TGCGCCAGCAGCTTGTCCACCTACGAGCAGTACTTC. Translated, it gives CASSLSTYEQYF.

The gene calls are TRBV27 and TRBJ2-7; no clear D gene. Germline CDR1 and CDR2: MNHEY and SMNVEV (reference sequence). Trimming removed 2 bases at V and 3 bases at J, with 14 bases between. The CDR3 sequence is 15 residues long. In DNA, the CDR3 is TGTGCCAGCAGTTTAAGGCCCCCAACAGTCTACGAGCAGTACTTC. The encoded protein is CASSLRPPTVYEQYF.

This sequence joins TRBV30 and TRBJ2-2; no definite D call. V was pared by 2 bases and J by 4 bases, with 5 bases between. The CDR3 has 12 amino acids. Germline CDR1 GTSNPN, CDR2 SVGIG (reference sequence). CDR3 DNA sequence: TGTGCCTGGAGTCGAACCACCGGGGAGCTGTTTTTT. Amino acid sequence: CAWSRTTGELFF.

The V gene is TRBV5-1, the J gene TRBJ1-3, with D possibly matching TRBD1 (6 bases). Germline CDR1 reads SGHRS; CDR2 reads YFSETQ. This CDR3 has 15 residues. Deletions cut 0 bases from V and 4 bases from J, with 11 bases between. In nucleotides, the CDR3 is TGCGCCAGCAGCTTGGCACAGGGAGTAGGAAACACCATATATTTT. It is translated as CASSLAQGVGNTIYF.

The chain joins TRBV30 to TRBJ2-5, with a weak D call TRBD1 (5 bases). The germline gives CDR1 GTSNPN, CDR2 SVGIG (reference sequence). Trimming stripped 3 bases from V and 5 bases from J, with 19 bases between. The CDR3 runs to 15 residues. The DNA for the CDR3 is TGTGCCTGGAGCGTGGGGTTATCAAAGGGGGAGACCCAGTACTTC. Protein: CAWSVGLSKGETQYF.

The chain links TRBV10-2 to TRBJ2-2; TRBD1 agrees at 7 bases. CDR3 length equals 14 residues. V was clipped by 7 bases and J by 4 bases; unmatched bases: 6. The germline gives CDR1 WSHSY, CDR2 SAAADI. The CDR3 sequence: CASMDRWGTGELFF. The CDR3 DNA is TGCGCCAGCATGGACAGGTGGGGCACCGGGGAGCTGTTTTTT.

V and J are TRBV6-1 and TRBJ2-7; 15 bases agree with TRBD2. J was trimmed by 2 bases and V by 0 bases; bases with no gene match: 14. The germline V gene has CDR1 MNHNS and CDR2 SASEGT. The CDR3 totals 21 residues. CDR3 DNA sequence: TGTGCCAGCAGTGAAGCGCTTCGTGTGGGACTAGCGGGGGGTTCCACCTACGAGCAGTACTTC. This sequence encodes CASSEALRVGLAGGSTYEQYF.

This chain connects TRBV9 to TRBJ1-2; maybe TRBD1 (5 bases). CDR3 length equals 15 residues. Germline assignment: CDR1 SGDLS and CDR2 YYNGEE. The germline V and J ends were trimmed by 0 bases and 5 bases, with 14 bases remaining between them. This CDR3 is CASSVGGRQLYGYTF. In nucleotides, the CDR3 is TGTGCCAGCAGCGTAGGGGGACGCCAACTATATGGCTACACCTTC.

This clone has only one observation. The rearrangement links TRBV19 to TRBJ1-5, with D maybe TRBD1 (5 bases). This CDR3 is 15 amino acids long. The germline CDR1 and CDR2 sequences are LNHDA and SQIVND (reference sequence). V dropped 2 bases and J dropped 2 bases, with 10 bases sitting between them. CDR3 sequence reads: CASSIIGGGNQPQHF. The CDR3 DNA reads TGTGCCAGTAGTATAATCGGGGGTGGCAATCAGCCCCAGCATTTT.

J is TRBJ2-7 and V is TRBV28; the D gene is possibly TRBD2 (7 bases). The V end lost 2 bases, the J end lost 1 base, and 12 bases lay between the germline ends. In germline, CDR1 is MDHEN, CDR2 SYDVKM. The length of the CDR3 is 15 residues. The CDR3 coding sequence is TGTGCCAGCAGTTTAAGGGGGGGCCCTTCCTACGAGCAGTACTTC. Translated: CASSLRGGPSYEQYF.

The V call is TRBV6-1, the J call TRBJ1-1, with D tentatively TRBD1 (5 bases). The V gene's germline CDR1 is MNHNS and CDR2 SASEGT. The CDR3 spans 15 residues. V was pared by 2 bases and J by 5 bases, with 15 bases between. The CDR3 DNA follows: TGTGCCAGCAGTGAACCTCGGGGGGGTGGTACTGAAGCTTTCTTT. Translated, it gives CASSEPRGGGTEAFF.

V usage is TRBV4-1 and J usage is TRBJ2-5; no firm D call. The DNA end is more similar to TRBJ2-7, so the J call may be wrong. CDR1 is MGHRA, CDR2 YSYEKL, per germline. This CDR3 region has 14 residues. CDR3 residues: CASSHATSSYEQYF. Written as DNA, the CDR3 is TGCGCCAGCAGCCACGCAACGTCCTCCTACGAGCAGTACTTC.

This chain uses TRBV10-3 with TRBJ1-5; TRBD1 agrees at 8 bases. CDR1 is ENHRY and CDR2 is SYGVKD in the germline V gene. The trim removed 2 bases at V and 1 base at J, leaving 1 base unmatched. The CDR3 has 15 residues. CDR3 sequence reads: CAISEDRGSNQPQHF. As DNA, the CDR3 is TGTGCCATCAGTGAGGACAGGGGAAGCAATCAGCCCCAGCATTTT.